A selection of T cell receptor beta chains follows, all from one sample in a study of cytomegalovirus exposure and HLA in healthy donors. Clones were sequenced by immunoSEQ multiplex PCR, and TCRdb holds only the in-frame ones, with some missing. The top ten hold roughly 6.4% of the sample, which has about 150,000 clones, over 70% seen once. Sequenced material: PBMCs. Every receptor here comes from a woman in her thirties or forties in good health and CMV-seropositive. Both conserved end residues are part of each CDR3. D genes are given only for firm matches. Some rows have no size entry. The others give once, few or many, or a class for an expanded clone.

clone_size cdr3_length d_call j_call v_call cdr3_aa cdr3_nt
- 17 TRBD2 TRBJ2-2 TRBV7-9 CASSRTSGGTNTGELFF TGTGCCAGCAGCCGCACCTCCGGGGGGACGAACACCGGGGAGCTGTTTTTT
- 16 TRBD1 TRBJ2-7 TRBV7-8 CASSIRSGTGMYEQYF TGTGCCAGCAGCATACGATCCGGGACAGGGATGTACGAGCAGTACTTC
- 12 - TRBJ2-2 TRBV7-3 CASSPGSGELFF TGTGCCAGCAGTCCCGGTTCTGGGGAGCTGTTTTTT
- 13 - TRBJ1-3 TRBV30 CAWSDTYGDTIYF TGTGCCTGGAGTGACACGTATGGAGACACCATATATTTT
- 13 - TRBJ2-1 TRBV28 CASRQASYNEQFF TGTGCCAGCAGGCAGGCCTCCTACAATGAGCAGTTCTTC
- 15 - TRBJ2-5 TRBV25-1 CASGEKDTTQETQYF TGTGCCAGCGGGGAAAAGGACACAACTCAAGAGACCCAGTACTTC
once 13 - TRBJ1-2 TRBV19 CASSWQALYGYTF TGTGCCAGTAGTTGGCAGGCACTCTATGGCTACACCTTC
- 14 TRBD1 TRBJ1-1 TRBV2 CASSVDRANTEAFF TGTGCCAGCAGTGTAGACAGGGCGAACACTGAAGCTTTCTTT
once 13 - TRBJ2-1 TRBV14 CASSQDWTTEQFF TGTGCCAGCAGCCAAGATTGGACAACGGAGCAGTTCTTC
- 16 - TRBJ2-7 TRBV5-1 CASSSGPRQEIYEQYF TGCGCCAGCAGCTCAGGCCCCCGACAGGAAATCTACGAGCAGTACTTC
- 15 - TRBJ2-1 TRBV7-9 CASSPLDGVRNEQFF TGTGCCAGCAGCCCCCTGGATGGAGTTCGGAATGAGCAGTTCTTC